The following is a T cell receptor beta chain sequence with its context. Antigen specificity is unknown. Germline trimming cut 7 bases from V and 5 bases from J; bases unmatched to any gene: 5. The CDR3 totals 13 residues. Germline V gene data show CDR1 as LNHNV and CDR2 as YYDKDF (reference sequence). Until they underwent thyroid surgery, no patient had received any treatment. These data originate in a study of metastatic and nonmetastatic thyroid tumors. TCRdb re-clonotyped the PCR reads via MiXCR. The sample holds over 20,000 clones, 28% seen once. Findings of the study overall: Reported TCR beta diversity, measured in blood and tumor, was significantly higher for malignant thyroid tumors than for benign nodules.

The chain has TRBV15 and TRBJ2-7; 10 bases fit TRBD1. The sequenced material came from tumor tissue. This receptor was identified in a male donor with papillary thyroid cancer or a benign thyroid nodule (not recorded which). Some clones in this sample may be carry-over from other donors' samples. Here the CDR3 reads CATIQDRGDEQYF. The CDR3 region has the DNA TGTGCCACCATCCAGGACAGGGGGGACGAGCAGTACTTC.